This T cell receptor (beta chain) came from a study of blood T cell repertoires in COVID-19. As for the study in general: Material from acute and convalescent COVID-19 was sourced from the United States, Italy and Spain. PBMCs, B-cell-depleted T cells, or T cells provided the cDNA or gDNA that made up the material.

Trimming took 10 bases from V and 0 from J, leaving 18 bases between them. The CDR3 runs to 15 residues. Germline CDR1 LNHDA, CDR2 SQIVND (reference sequence). In the source study's methods: It was from reference gene primer amplification that nucleated cell counts were estimated. The protocol was immunoSEQ multiplex PCR, while the TCRdb copy is restricted to in-frame clones and leaves out a portion. The V and J calls and clone size were taken over from that table, and D and trimming were inferred from the DNA. The profile shows roughly 160,000 clones, roughly 84% of them singletons. The chain carries TRBV19 and TRBJ1-1, with a possible D match to TRBD1 (5 bases). Sequencing used peripheral blood. The sequence was collected from a man between 65 and 80 years old with active or convalescent COVID-19. The CDR3 here is CATRRGVGLNTEAFF. The CDR3 nucleotides read TGTGCCACCCGGAGGGGTGTCGGATTGAACACTGAAGCTTTCTTT.